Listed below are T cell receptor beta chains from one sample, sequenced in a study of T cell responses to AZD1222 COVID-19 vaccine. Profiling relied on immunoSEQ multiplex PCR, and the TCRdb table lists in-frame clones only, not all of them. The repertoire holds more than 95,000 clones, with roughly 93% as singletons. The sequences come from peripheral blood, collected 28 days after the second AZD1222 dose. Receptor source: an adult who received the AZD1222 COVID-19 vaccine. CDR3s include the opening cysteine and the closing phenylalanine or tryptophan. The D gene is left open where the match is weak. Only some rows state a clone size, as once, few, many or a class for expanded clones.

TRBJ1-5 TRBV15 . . CATSSGLEGNQPQHF TGTGCCACCAGCAGTGGGTTAGAGGGGAATCAGCCCCAGCATTTT
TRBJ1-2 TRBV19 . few CASSMRGAGLGYTF TGTGCCAGTAGTATGAGGGGCGCGGGTCTCGGCTACACCTTC
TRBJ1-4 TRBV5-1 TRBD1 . CASSWTGGEKLFF TGCGCCAGCAGCTGGACAGGGGGGGAAAAACTGTTTTTT
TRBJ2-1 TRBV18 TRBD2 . CASSPNGGLAGNEQFF TGTGCCAGCTCACCCAACGGGGGACTAGCGGGGAATGAGCAGTTCTTC
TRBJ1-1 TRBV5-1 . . CASSLAGWTEAFF TGCGCCAGCAGCTTAGCAGGATGGACCGAAGCTTTCTTT
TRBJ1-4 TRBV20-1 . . CSARAIEKLFF TGCAGTGCTAGGGCTATTGAAAAACTGTTTTTT
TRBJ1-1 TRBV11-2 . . CASSFGVSFGNTEAFF TGTGCCAGCAGCTTCGGTGTGAGCTTCGGGAACACTGAAGCTTTCTTT
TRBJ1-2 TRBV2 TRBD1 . CASSLGTGGIYGYTF TGTGCCAGCAGTTTAGGCACAGGGGGCATCTATGGCTACACCTTC
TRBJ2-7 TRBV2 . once CASSLITYEQYF TGTGCCAGCAGTCTGATCACCTACGAGCAGTACTTC
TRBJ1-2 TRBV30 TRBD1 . CAWSAGTGSYTF TGTGCCTGGAGTGCCGGGACAGGAAGCTACACCTTC
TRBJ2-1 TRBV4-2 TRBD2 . CASSQDRAGGRLAEYNEQFF TGTGCCAGCAGCCAAGATAGGGCAGGGGGGAGACTAGCGGAGTACAATGAGCAGTTCTTC
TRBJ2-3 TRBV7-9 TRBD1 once CASSPGQGQYPDTQYF TGTGCCAGCAGCCCGGGACAGGGACAATACCCAGATACGCAGTATTTT
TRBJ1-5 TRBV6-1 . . CASSEVPDYRMGQPQHF TGTGCCAGCAGTGAAGTCCCAGATTACAGAATGGGTCAGCCCCAGCATTTT
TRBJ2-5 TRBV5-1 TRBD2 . CASSLEGSGSRETQYF TGCGCCAGCAGCTTGGAAGGTAGCGGGAGCAGAGAGACCCAGTACTTC
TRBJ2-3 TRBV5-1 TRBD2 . CASAVTATSGRTDTQYF TGCGCCAGCGCAGTTACCGCGACTAGCGGGAGGACAGATACGCAGTATTTT
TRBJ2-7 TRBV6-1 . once CASSEAAAGEGHEQYF TGTGCCAGCAGTGAAGCGGCGGCAGGGGAGGGCCACGAGCAGTACTTC
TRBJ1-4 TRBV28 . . CASSLGGKLFF TGTGCCAGCAGTTTAGGTGGAAAACTGTTTTTT
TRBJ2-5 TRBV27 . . CASSLSIIGKKTQYF TGTGCCAGCAGTTTATCGATAATCGGGAAAAAGACCCAGTACTTC
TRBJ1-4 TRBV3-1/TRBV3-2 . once CASSRVPGQYSEKLFF TGTGCCAGCAGCCGTGTCCCGGGACAATATTCGGAAAAACTGTTTTTT
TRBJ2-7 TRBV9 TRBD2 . CASSVDLAGSREQYF TGTGCCAGCAGCGTAGATCTAGCGGGAAGTCGGGAGCAGTACTTC
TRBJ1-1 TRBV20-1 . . CSASLMEHTEAFF TGCAGTGCTAGTCTTATGGAGCACACTGAAGCTTTCTTT
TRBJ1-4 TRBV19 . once CASHTDSLGEKLFF TGTGCCAGTCACACCGACAGCCTTGGGGAAAAACTGTTTTTT
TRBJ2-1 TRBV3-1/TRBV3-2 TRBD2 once CASRRAGTSGYNEQFF TGTGCCAGCAGGCGAGCCGGGACTAGCGGCTACAATGAGCAGTTCTTC
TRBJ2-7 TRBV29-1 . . CSVKVVGGGYEQYF TGCAGCGTCAAGGTGGTCGGGGGAGGCTACGAGCAGTACTTC
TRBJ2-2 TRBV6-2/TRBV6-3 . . CASSDPGIGGSADTGELFF TGTGCCAGCAGTGACCCAGGGATTGGGGGATCGGCGGACACCGGGGAGCTGTTTTTT
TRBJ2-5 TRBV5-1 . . CASTRDSPQETQYF TGCGCCAGCACCAGAGACAGTCCCCAAGAGACCCAGTACTTC
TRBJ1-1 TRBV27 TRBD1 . CASSPIDRGRAFF TGTGCCAGCAGTCCCATCGACAGGGGCAGGGCTTTCTTT
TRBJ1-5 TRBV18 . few CASPLGSAASGNQPQHF TGTGCCAGCCCGCTTGGCTCCGCCGCCAGTGGCAATCAGCCCCAGCATTTT
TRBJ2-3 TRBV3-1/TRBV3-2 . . CASTARASNTDTQYF TGTGCCAGCACGGCGAGGGCCTCCAACACAGATACGCAGTATTTT
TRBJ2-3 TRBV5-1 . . CASSLAVLAPQYF TGCGCCAGCAGCTTGGCCGTTCTAGCTCCGCAGTATTTT
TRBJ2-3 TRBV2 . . CASNLGGEIDTQYF TGTGCCAGCAATCTCGGGGGAGAGATAGATACGCAGTATTTT
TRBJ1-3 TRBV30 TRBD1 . CAWSRGQGENTIYF TGTGCCTGGAGTAGGGGACAGGGGGAAAACACCATATATTTT
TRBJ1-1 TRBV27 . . CASSLGTEAFF TGTGCCAGCAGCCTGGGGACTGAAGCTTTCTTT